This T cell receptor beta chain was captured in a study of long-term antiretroviral therapy in people with HIV. The germline CDR1 and CDR2 sequences are MNHNY and SVGAGI (reference sequence). V lost 5 bases and J lost 2, with 13 bases in between. This CDR3 has 15 amino acids. Samples were assayed with immunoSEQ v3.0 at survey level. Profiling relied on immunoSEQ multiplex PCR, and the TCRdb table lists in-frame clones only, not all of them. The sample lists some 20,000 clones; roughly 84% were seen once. The starting material was unsorted PBMCs, obtained 1.2 years after starting antiretroviral therapy. V and J are TRBV6-6 and TRBJ2-1; D is perhaps TRBD2 (6 bases). This receptor was taken from a woman in her thirties or forties with HIV. The CDR3 reads CASSPGGEPYNEQFF. The CDR3 DNA follows: TGTGCCAGCAGTCCCGGAGGGGAACCCTACAATGAGCAGTTCTTC.